These T cell receptor beta chains were read from a single sample in a study of cytomegalovirus exposure and HLA in healthy donors. Clones were read by immunoSEQ multiplex PCR, and TCRdb kept only the in-frame ones, dropping some. The sample contains 95,000 to 100,000 clones, over 60% of which appear only once. The sample was PBMCs. Receptors originate from a man aged 55 to 70 in good health and CMV-seropositive. Both conserved end residues are part of each CDR3. D genes are given only for firm matches. The size of a clone is reported for some rows only, either as once, few or many, or as a class for expanded clones.

>TRBV7-2|-|-|TRBJ1-6
CASSTEGSPLHF
TGTGCCAGCAGCACCGAGGGTTCACCCCTCCACTTT
>TRBV2|-|-|TRBJ2-7
CASSEALTGAYEQYF
TGTGCCAGCAGTGAAGCGCTTACAGGAGCCTACGAGCAGTACTTC
>TRBV28|-|-|TRBJ1-1
CALQQGAEAFF
TGTGCCCTCCAACAAGGGGCTGAAGCTTTCTTT
>TRBV29-1|-|-|TRBJ1-5
CSVVGDSNQPQHF
TGCAGCGTTGTAGGGGATAGCAATCAGCCCCAGCATTTT
>TRBV11-3|TRBD2|-|TRBJ2-5
CASSLSGGPQETQYF
TGTGCCAGCAGCTTAAGCGGGGGGCCCCAAGAGACCCAGTACTTC
>TRBV9|-|-|TRBJ2-7
CASSVGRTVSQGLYF
TGTGCCAGCAGCGTAGGGCGGACGGTTTCACAGGGCCTGTACTTC
>TRBV7-8|-|-|TRBJ1-4
CASSLEASTIVGEKLFF
TGTGCCAGCAGCTTAGAGGCTTCAACTATCGTGGGTGAAAAACTGTTTTTT
>TRBV7-9|-|-|TRBJ1-2
CASRGAEANYGYTF
TGTGCCAGCAGAGGGGCCGAAGCTAACTATGGCTACACCTTC
>TRBV19|TRBD1|-|TRBJ1-2
CASSITGGADYGYTF
TGTGCCAGTAGTATAACAGGGGGCGCCGACTATGGCTACACCTTC
>TRBV5-1|-|few|TRBJ2-6
CASSLGTRGSGANVLTF
TGCGCCAGCAGCTTGGGAACCAGAGGGTCTGGGGCCAACGTCCTGACTTTC
>TRBV10-1|TRBD1|-|TRBJ1-5
CASSEGDSPYSNQPQHF
TGCGCCAGCAGTGAGGGGGACAGCCCTTATAGCAATCAGCCCCAGCATTTT
>TRBV5-1|-|-|TRBJ2-2
CASSRRGEDTGELFF
TGCGCCAGCAGCAGGCGGGGCGAGGACACCGGGGAGCTGTTTTTT
>TRBV2|-|-|TRBJ2-5
CASSGGGLVETQYF
TGTGCCAGCAGTGGGGGGGGGCTAGTTGAGACCCAGTACTTC
>TRBV30|TRBD2|-|TRBJ2-2
CAWEAWGGAPGELFF
TGTGCCTGGGAGGCGTGGGGGGGAGCCCCCGGGGAGCTGTTTTTT
>TRBV7-3|-|-|TRBJ2-2
CASSSGYTGELFF
TGTGCCAGCAGCTCAGGGTACACCGGGGAGCTGTTTTTT
>TRBV5-6|TRBD1|few|TRBJ2-2
CASSGTGTNTGELFF
TGTGCCAGCAGCGGGACAGGGACAAACACCGGGGAGCTGTTTTTT
>TRBV5-6|-|-|TRBJ2-7
CASSRSGSYEQYF
TGTGCCAGCAGCCGATCAGGCTCCTACGAGCAGTACTTC
>TRBV27|TRBD1|-|TRBJ1-2
CASSRTGGVNHGYTF
TGTGCCAGCAGTAGAACAGGGGGCGTTAACCATGGCTACACCTTC
>TRBV19|-|-|TRBJ2-3
CARSGEEGTDTQYF
TGTGCCAGATCCGGGGAGGAGGGGACAGATACGCAGTATTTT
>TRBV4-3|TRBD1|-|TRBJ2-1
CASSWDRGIDEQFF
TGCGCCAGCAGCTGGGACAGGGGGATTGATGAGCAGTTCTTC
>TRBV28|-|-|TRBJ2-3
CASGGSTDTQYF
TGTGCCAGCGGCGGGAGCACAGATACGCAGTATTTT
>TRBV29-1|-|once|TRBJ1-2
CSVRGAGNYGYTF
TGCAGCGTTCGGGGGGCGGGGAACTATGGCTACACCTTC
>TRBV18|TRBD1|once|TRBJ2-2
CASSTTTGAGELFF
TGTGCCAGCTCAACTACTACAGGGGCCGGGGAGCTGTTTTTT
>TRBV2|TRBD2|-|TRBJ2-1
CASSVSGGARNEQFF
TGTGCCAGCAGTGTGTCGGGGGGGGCACGGAATGAGCAGTTCTTC
>TRBV19|-|-|TRBJ2-5
CASSPGTWRETQYF
TGTGCCAGTAGTCCTGGGACTTGGAGAGAGACCCAGTACTTC
>TRBV11-2|-|-|TRBJ2-7
CASSPTGRGISYEQYF
TGTGCCAGCAGTCCCACGGGCAGGGGTATCTCCTACGAGCAGTACTTC
>TRBV27|TRBD1|-|TRBJ1-5
CASSPLTGGNQPQHF
TGTGCCAGCAGTCCCTTGACAGGGGGCAATCAGCCCCAGCATTTT
>TRBV6-5|TRBD1|once|TRBJ2-7
CASSGTGGSYEQYF
TGTGCCAGCAGTGGGACAGGGGGATCCTACGAGCAGTACTTC
>TRBV5-1|TRBD2|-|TRBJ2-4
CASSLSGGAKNIQYF
TGCGCCAGCAGCTTGTCGGGGGGGGCCAAAAACATTCAGTACTTC
>TRBV19|-|few|TRBJ1-6
CASTYRWRSTSPLHF
TGTGCCAGTACCTACCGGTGGAGGTCGACTTCACCCCTCCACTTT
>TRBV4-1|TRBD1|-|TRBJ1-3
CASSQADRGPSGNTIYF
TGCGCCAGCAGCCAAGCGGACAGGGGTCCCTCTGGAAACACCATATATTTT
>TRBV6-5|TRBD1|-|TRBJ2-3
CASSMTGGGTDTQYF
TGTGCCAGCAGTATGACAGGGGGCGGGACAGATACGCAGTATTTT
>TRBV25-1|TRBD2|-|TRBJ2-1
CASSDQRGGAYNEQFF
TGTGCCAGCAGTGATCAGCGGGGGGGCGCCTACAATGAGCAGTTCTTC
>TRBV5-4|-|-|TRBJ2-1
CASSSKLSVDEQFF
TGTGCCAGCAGCTCGAAACTTAGCGTGGATGAGCAGTTCTTC
>TRBV5-5|-|-|TRBJ1-2
CASSQPGRPYGYTF
TGTGCCAGCAGCCAACCAGGGCGTCCCTATGGCTACACCTTC
>TRBV4-1|TRBD1|once|TRBJ2-5
CASSQENRGQETQYF
TGCGCCAGCAGCCAAGAGAACAGGGGGCAAGAGACCCAGTACTTC
>TRBV19|TRBD2|-|TRBJ2-7
CASSYTAGGAYEQYF
TGTGCCAGTAGCTACACAGCGGGGGGCGCGTACGAGCAGTACTTC
>TRBV6-1|-|-|TRBJ2-7
CASRLGGPSEQYF
TGTGCCAGCAGATTAGGGGGTCCCTCCGAGCAGTACTTC
>TRBV7-9|-|once|TRBJ2-7
CASSPESSYEQYF
TGTGCCAGCAGCCCGGAGTCGTCCTACGAGCAGTACTTC
>TRBV4-2|TRBD1|-|TRBJ1-4
CASSPGTGDEKLFF
TGTGCCAGCAGCCCTGGGACAGGGGATGAAAAACTGTTTTTT
>TRBV6-5|TRBD2|-|TRBJ2-1
CASSYKAGGIFF
TGTGCCAGCAGTTACAAGGCGGGGGGTATTTTCTTC
>TRBV28|TRBD1|-|TRBJ2-3
CASSGGTGSADTQYF
TGTGCCAGCAGTGGCGGGACAGGGTCGGCAGATACGCAGTATTTT
>TRBV11-3|-|-|TRBJ1-2
CASSAGGSRTF
TGTGCCAGCAGCGCCGGAGGGTCCCGCACCTTC